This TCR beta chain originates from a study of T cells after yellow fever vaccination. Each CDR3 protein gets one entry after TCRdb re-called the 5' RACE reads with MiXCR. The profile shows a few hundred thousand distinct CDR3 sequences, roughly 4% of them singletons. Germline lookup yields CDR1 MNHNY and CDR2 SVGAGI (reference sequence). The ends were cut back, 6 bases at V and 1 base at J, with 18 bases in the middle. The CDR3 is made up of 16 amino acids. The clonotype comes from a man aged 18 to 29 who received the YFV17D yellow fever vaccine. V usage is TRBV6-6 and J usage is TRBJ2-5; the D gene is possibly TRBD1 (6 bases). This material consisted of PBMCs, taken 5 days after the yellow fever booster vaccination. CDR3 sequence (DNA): TGTGCCAGCAGCCACGATTCGCAGACAGGCCAAGAGACCCAGTACTTC. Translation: CASSHDSQTGQETQYF.